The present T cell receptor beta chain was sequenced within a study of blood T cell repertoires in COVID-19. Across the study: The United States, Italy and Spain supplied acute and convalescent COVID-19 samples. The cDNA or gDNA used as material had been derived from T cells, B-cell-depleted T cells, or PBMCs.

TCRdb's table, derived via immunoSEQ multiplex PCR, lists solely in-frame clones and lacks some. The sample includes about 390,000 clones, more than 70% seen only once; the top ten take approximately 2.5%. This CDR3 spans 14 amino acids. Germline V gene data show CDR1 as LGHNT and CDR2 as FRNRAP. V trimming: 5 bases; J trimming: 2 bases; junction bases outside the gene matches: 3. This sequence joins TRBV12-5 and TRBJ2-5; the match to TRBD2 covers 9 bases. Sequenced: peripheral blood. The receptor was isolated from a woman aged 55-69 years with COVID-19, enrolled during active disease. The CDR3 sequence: CASGLSGGQETQYF. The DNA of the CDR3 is TGTGCTAGTGGTCTCAGCGGGGGGCAAGAGACCCAGTACTTC.